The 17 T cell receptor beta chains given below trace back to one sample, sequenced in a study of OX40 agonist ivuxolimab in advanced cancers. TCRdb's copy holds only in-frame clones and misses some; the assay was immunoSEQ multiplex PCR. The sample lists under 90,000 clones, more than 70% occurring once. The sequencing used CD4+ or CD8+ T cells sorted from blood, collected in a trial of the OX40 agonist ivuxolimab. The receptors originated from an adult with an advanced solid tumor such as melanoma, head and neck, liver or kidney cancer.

Here the CDR3 reads CASSLPLGTAAPQYF. For the CDR3, the DNA is TGTGCCAGCAGTTTACCACTCGGGACAGCTGCACCCCAGTACTTC. The rearrangement uses TRBV28 and TRBJ2-7; 7 bases align to TRBD1. V gave up 2 bases and J gave up 10 bases; unmatched junction bases: 14. CDR3 length equals 15 residues. Looked up from germline, CDR1 is MDHEN and CDR2 is SYDVKM.

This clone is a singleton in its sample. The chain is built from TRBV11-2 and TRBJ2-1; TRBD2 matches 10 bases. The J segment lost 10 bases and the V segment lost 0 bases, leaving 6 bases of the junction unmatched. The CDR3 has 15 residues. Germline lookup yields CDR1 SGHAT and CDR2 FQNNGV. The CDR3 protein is CASSLDQATSGEQFF. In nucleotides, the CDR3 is TGTGCCAGCAGCTTAGATCAAGCGACTAGCGGGGAGCAGTTCTTC. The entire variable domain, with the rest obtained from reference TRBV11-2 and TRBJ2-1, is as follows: EAGVAQSPRYKIIEKRQSVAFWCNPISGHATLYWYQQILGQGPKLLIQFQNNGVVDDSQLPKDRFSAERLKGVDSTLKIQPAKLEDSAVYLCASSLDQATSGEQFFGPGTRLTVL.

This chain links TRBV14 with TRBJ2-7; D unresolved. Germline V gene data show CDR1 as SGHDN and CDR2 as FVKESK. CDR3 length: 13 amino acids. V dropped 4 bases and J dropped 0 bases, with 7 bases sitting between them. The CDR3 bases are TGTGCCAGCAGCCCACCCGTCTCCTACGAGCAGTACTTC. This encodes CASSPPVSYEQYF.

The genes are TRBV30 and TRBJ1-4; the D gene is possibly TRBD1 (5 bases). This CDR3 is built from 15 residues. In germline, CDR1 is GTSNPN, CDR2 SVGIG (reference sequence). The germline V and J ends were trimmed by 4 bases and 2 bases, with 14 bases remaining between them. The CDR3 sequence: CAWNSGTSTNEKLFF. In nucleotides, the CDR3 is TGTGCCTGGAATTCGGGGACCTCGACTAATGAAAAACTGTTTTTT.

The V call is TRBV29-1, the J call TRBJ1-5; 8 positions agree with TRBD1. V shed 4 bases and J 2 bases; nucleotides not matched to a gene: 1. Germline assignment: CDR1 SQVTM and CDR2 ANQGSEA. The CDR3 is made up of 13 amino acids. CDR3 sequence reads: CSVGGQGNQPQHF. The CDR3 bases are TGCAGCGTTGGGGGACAGGGCAATCAGCCCCAGCATTTT.

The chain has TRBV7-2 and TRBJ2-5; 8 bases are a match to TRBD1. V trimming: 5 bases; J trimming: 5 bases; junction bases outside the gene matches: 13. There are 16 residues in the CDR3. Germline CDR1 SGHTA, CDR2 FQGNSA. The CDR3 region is CASSHRRQGLGETQYF. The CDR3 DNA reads TGTGCCAGCAGCCACCGGAGACAGGGGCTAGGGGAGACCCAGTACTTC.

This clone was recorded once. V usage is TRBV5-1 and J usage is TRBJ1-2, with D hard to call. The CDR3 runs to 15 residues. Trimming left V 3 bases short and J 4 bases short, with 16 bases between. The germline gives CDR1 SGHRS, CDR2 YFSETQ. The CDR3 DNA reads TGCGCCAGCAGCTCCGGAATTGGACTACCCTATGGCTACACCTTC. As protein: CASSSGIGLPYGYTF.

CDR3 DNA: TGCGCCAGCAGCTTGGGCGCTAGCGGGGGGGCGCGGGAGACCCAGTACTTC. This gives the protein CASSLGASGGARETQYF. The rearrangement uses TRBV5-1 and TRBJ2-5; 12 nucleotides line up with TRBD2. J gave up 5 bases and V 0 bases, and 8 bases lay outside the gene matches. The CDR3 runs to 17 residues. The germline V gene has CDR1 SGHRS and CDR2 YFSETQ.

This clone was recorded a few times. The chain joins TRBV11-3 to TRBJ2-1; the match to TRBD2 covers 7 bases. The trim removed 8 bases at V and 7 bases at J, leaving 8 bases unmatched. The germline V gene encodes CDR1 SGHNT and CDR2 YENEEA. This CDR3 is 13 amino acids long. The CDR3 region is CASRGGSGNEQFF. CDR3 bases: TGTGCCAGCCGTGGCGGGAGCGGGAATGAGCAGTTCTTC.

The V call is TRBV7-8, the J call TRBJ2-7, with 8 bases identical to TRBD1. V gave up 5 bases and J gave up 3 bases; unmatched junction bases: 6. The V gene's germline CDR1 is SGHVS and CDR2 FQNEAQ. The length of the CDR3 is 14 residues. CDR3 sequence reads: CASSVGQGLYEQYF. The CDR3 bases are TGTGCCAGCAGCGTAGGACAGGGCCTCTACGAGCAGTACTTC.

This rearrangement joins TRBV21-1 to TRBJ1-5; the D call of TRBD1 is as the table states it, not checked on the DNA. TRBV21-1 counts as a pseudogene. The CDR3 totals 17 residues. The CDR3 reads CASLKTLTGEEDQPQHF. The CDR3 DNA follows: TGTGCCAGCCTAAAGACCCTTACAGGGGAGGAGGATCAGCCCCAGCATTTT.

CDR3 residues: CASSGTGPIGPQHF. The CDR3 nucleotides are TGTGCCAGCAGTGGTACAGGGCCAATTGGGCCCCAGCATTTT. This chain links TRBV6-1 with TRBJ1-5; D may be TRBD1 (6 bases). The CDR3 loop spans 14 amino acids. Germline CDR1 reads MNHNS; CDR2 reads SASEGT. V dropped 4 bases and J dropped 9 bases, with 16 bases sitting between them.

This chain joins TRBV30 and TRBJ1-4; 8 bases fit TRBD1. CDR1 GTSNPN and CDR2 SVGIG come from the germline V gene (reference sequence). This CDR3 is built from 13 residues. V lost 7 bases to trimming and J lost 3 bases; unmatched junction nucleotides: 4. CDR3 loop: CASGQGANEKLFF. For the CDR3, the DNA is TGTGCCTCCGGACAGGGCGCTAATGAAAAACTGTTTTTT. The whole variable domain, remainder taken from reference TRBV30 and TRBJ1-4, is SQTIHQWPATLVQPVGSPLSLECTVEGTSNPNLYWYRQAAGRGLQLLFYSVGIGQISSEVPQNLSASRPQDRQFILSSKKLLLSDSGFYLCASGQGANEKLFFGSGTQLSVL.

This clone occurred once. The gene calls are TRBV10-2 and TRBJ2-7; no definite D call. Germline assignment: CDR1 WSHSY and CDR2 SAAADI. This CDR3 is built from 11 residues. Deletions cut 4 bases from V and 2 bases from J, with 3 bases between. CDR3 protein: CASSATYEQYF. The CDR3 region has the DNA TGCGCCAGCAGTGCCACCTACGAGCAGTACTTC.

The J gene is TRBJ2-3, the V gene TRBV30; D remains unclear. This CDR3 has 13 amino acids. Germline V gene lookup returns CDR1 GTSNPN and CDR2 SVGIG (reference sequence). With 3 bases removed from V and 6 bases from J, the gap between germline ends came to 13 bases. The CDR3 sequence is CAWRVPPVDTQYF. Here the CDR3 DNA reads TGTGCCTGGAGAGTCCCACCGGTGGATACGCAGTATTTT.

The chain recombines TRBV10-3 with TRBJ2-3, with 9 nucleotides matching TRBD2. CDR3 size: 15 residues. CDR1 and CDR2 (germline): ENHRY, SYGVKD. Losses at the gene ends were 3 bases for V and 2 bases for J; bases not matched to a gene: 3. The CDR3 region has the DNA TGTGCCATCAGTGATGCTAGCGGGACCACAGATACGCAGTATTTT. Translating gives CAISDASGTTDTQYF.

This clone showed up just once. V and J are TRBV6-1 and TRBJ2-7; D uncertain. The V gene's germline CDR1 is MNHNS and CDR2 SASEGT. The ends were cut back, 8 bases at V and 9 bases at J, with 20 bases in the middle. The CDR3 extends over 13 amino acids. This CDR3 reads CASLLLGRPGQYF. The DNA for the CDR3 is TGTGCCAGCCTCCTCTTAGGCCGGCCGGGGCAGTACTTC.